The clone carrying this TCR beta chain was recorded at least ten times. Its specificity is not known. These data come from a study of T-cell reconstitution after alpha-beta-depleted transplantation in children. Study-level results: Two months or so post-transplant, alpha-beta T cells reportedly derived from several hundred expanded graft clones. TCRbeta diversity was high at day 60 in some patients (a result of surviving recipient T cells and thymic progenitors). Newly produced T cells mostly accounted for T-cell counts and diversity one year post-transplant.

This CDR3 region has 16 residues. Losses at the gene ends were 2 bases for V and 4 bases for J; bases not matched to a gene: 7. Using unique molecular identifiers, the investigators prepared the TCRbeta library. From the PCR reads, TCRdb called clonotypes with MiXCR, one entry per CDR3 protein. The table includes about 300,000 distinct CDR3 sequences, roughly a tenth detected once. Material: PBMCs, obtained before TCRalphabeta/CD19-depleted stem cell transplant. The receptor was derived from a boy under two years old with acute myeloid leukemia, due to receive a stem cell transplant. The chain has TRBV12-3 or TRBV12-4 and TRBJ2-1; 8 bases map to TRBD1. CDR3 protein: CASSLLGQGVYNEQFF. The DNA for the CDR3 is TGTGCCAGCAGTTTACTTGGACAGGGAGTGTACAATGAGCAGTTCTTC.